This T cell receptor (beta chain) was identified in a study of T cell clones after liver transplantation. Study-level information: Samples came from ITN030ST, which attempted immunosuppression withdrawal within 2 years of liver transplantation. A pre-transplant mixed lymphocyte reaction with TCRbeta sequencing defined graft-donor-reactive clones followed in post-transplant blood. Draws occurred before transplant, before withdrawal, and after complete or failed withdrawal. General study findings and limits: Graft donor-reactive T cells possibly entered the graft instead of undergoing deletion.

Germline V gene sequence: CDR1 ENHRY, CDR2 SYGVKD. The CDR3 spans 15 residues. The V end lost 8 bases, the J end lost 9 bases, and 23 bases lay between the germline ends. Profiling relied on immunoSEQ multiplex PCR, and the TCRdb table lists in-frame clones only, not all of them. The profile covers about 100,000 clones, with around four fifths appearing a single time and 0.99% taken by the ten largest. Comments on this clone: Its antigen is as yet unknown.

The clonotype was recovered from a human donor who received a liver transplant. Here the sequenced sample was CD4+ T cells from blood, taken before liver transplant. V is TRBV10-3 and J is TRBJ2-1; D possibly matches TRBD1 or TRBD2 (7 bases each). DNA of the CDR3: TGTGCCATCGGCCGAGGGGGCGGGGGAGCCGGTGAGCAGTTCTTC. Its protein product is CAIGRGGGGAGEQFF.